This T cell receptor beta chain is from a study of T cells in Graves' hyperthyroidism and ophthalmopathy (dated by TCRdb to 2018 to 2020). Regarding the complete study: Peripheral blood was collected at initial diagnosis, before any treatment. To identify TCR V-J signatures that set the groups apart, the researchers used a discovery cohort of 90 to 100 patients, made up of 40 to 45 with Graves' ophthalmopathy and some 55 with stable Graves' hyperthyroidism. Prospective prediction of ophthalmopathy was tested in an independent validation cohort of fewer than 20 hyperthyroidism patients and some 17 patients who later progressed to ophthalmopathy. The 95 to 100 discovery patients were randomly split 7:3 into training and test sets. In about 6 Graves' hyperthyroidism patients, the study also compared T-cell repertoires from thyroid tissue with T-cell repertoires from blood. After sampling, hyperthyroidism patients received methimazole starting at 30 mg daily, and ophthalmopathy patients received high-dose intravenous methylprednisolone. The paper reports TCR Vbeta CDR3 sequencing of over 130 peripheral blood samples: some 44 ophthalmopathy, under 80 hyperthyroidism and approximately 17 progressor patients. Study-level results and caveats: In validation, the model predicted progression to ophthalmopathy a median of roughly 6.1 months before onset, with over 55% sensitivity and roughly 72% specificity. Sample size was not statistically predetermined, and investigators were not blinded to group allocation. Ophthalmopathy was separated from stable hyperthyroidism by a 13 V-J signature model, with approximately 90% sensitivity and about 81% specificity obtained in cross-validation and 80%/75% obtained in testing. Most expanded thyroid clonotypes (frequency above 0.001) were also found in blood, which suggests that blood repertoires may mirror thyroid immune responses.

Taken from the germline V gene (reference sequence), the CDR1 and CDR2 loops are GTSNPN and SVGIG. Germline trimming amounts to 1 base on V and 6 bases on J, with 7 as the count of junction bases outside the gene matches. Taken from cysteine to phenylalanine, the CDR3 has 14 residues. CDR3 DNA is the only sequence kept; it has 42 bases, read in frame from the first base. The TCR beta CDR3 regions were amplified from RNA transcripts. A first-round RT-PCR of the TCR CDR3 used the HTBI primer set with the Qiagen OneStep RT-PCR kit. Libraries were constructed in a second round of multiplex PCR, after which size selection and purification were carried out. Paired-end sequencing of the libraries was performed with 100 bp reads on an Illumina HiSeq2000. As for the original processing: SOAPnuke was used to process the raw data, with reads discarded if the reads contained adapters or uncalled bases, had a mean Phred below 15, or lacked an exact constant-primer or identifier match. COPE v1.2.5 was used to merge the high-quality paired reads, and each unique nucleotide sequence was defined as a clonotype. Clonotypes were aligned to IMGT TRBV, TRBD and TRBJ reference segments using MiTCR v1.1. Analysis was restricted to V-J combinations with a frequency above 0.0001, which covered 98% to 99.2% of repertoires. A TCS score was defined as the ratio between F50 (clonal expansion) and ExV (chaos), using BLOSUM62-based TCRdist between CDR3 peptides within each V-J. Welch's t-statistics and random forest reduced 500 to 550 V-J features to fewer than 15, which were used in a naive Bayes classifier (R e1071). In-frame beta chains were kept once TCRdb had trimmed the public reads at Q25 with fastp and called clones with MiXCR. Rows matching on CDR3 protein sequence are summarized as one entry with the most common DNA and genes. The V and J calls shown here were made by TCRdb, not taken from the authors' results. This sample has roughly 530,000 distinct CDR3 sequences in its table, and approximately 17% of those were observed once. 15% to 20% of the sample is in the top ten clones.

This clonotype was picked up a small number of times. The antigen this receptor binds is unknown. No clone much larger than this one lies a single base away; base qualities are absent. Ophthalmopathy patients had moderately to severely active disease, Clinical Activity Score of at least 3, NOSPECS grade of at least 4, and duration under 3 months. Exclusion was applied to patients with uncontrolled infections, other autoimmune diseases, pregnancy or lactation. Diagnoses were based on clinical symptoms, serum thyroxine and TRAb, thyroid ultrasound and orbital computed tomography. Ficoll-Paque density gradient centrifugation was used to isolate PBMCs from 8.5 to 10 ml of fresh peripheral blood. Trizol reagent was used to extract total RNA, and RNA quality was then checked on an Agilent 2100 Bioanalyzer.

This sequence originates from a woman aged 18-35 years with Graves' ophthalmopathy. This chain is built from TRBV30 and TRBJ2-3; TRBD2 aligns with 7 central bases. Sequencing was performed on blood. The CDR3 protein is CAWSGLRGIDTQYF. The DNA sequence is TGTGCCTGGAGTGGTTTGCGGGGGATCGATACGCAGTATTTT.